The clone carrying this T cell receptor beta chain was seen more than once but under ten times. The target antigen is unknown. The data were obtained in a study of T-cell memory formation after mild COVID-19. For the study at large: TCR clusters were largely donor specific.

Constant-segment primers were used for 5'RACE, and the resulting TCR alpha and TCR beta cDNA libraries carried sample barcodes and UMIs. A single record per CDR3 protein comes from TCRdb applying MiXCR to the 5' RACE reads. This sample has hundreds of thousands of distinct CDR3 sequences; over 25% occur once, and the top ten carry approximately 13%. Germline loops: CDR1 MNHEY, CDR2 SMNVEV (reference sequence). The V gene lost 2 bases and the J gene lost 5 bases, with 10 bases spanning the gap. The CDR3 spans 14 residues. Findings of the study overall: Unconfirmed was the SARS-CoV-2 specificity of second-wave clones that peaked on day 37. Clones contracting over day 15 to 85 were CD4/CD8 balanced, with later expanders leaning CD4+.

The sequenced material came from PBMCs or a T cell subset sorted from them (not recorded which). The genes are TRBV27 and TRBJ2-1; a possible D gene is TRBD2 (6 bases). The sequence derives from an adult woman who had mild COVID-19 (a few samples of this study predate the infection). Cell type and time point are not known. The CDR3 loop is CASSLGTFHNEQFF. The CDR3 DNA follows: TGTGCCAGCAGTTTAGGGACTTTCCACAATGAGCAGTTCTTC.